This T cell receptor beta chain originates from a study of OX40 agonist ivuxolimab in advanced cancers. About the study: The study enrolled dose-escalation patients with hepatocellular carcinoma, melanoma, renal cell or head and neck cancer. Study results and caveats: Still undetermined is the antigen specificity of the expanded peripheral T cells.

The table came from immunoSEQ multiplex PCR; TCRdb's copy has only in-frame clones and leaves some out. The sample records about 60,000 clones, around 80% being singletons. Patients who had autoimmune disease history or got systemic immunosuppression were left out. About this clone: Antigen specificity is unknown.

The CDR3 has 12 residues. CDR1 and CDR2 (germline): SNHLY, FYNNEI. V shed 7 bases and J shed 2 bases, with 7 bases lying between them. The clonotype comes from an adult with an advanced solid tumor such as melanoma, head and neck, liver or kidney cancer. Sequencing used CD4+ or CD8+ T cells sorted from blood, obtained in a trial of the OX40 agonist ivuxolimab. The rearrangement uses TRBV2 and TRBJ2-3; D is possibly TRBD1 (5 bases). CDR3 amino acids: CASKGDTDTQYF. The CDR3 DNA sequence: TGTGCCAGCAAAGGGGACACAGATACGCAGTATTTT.